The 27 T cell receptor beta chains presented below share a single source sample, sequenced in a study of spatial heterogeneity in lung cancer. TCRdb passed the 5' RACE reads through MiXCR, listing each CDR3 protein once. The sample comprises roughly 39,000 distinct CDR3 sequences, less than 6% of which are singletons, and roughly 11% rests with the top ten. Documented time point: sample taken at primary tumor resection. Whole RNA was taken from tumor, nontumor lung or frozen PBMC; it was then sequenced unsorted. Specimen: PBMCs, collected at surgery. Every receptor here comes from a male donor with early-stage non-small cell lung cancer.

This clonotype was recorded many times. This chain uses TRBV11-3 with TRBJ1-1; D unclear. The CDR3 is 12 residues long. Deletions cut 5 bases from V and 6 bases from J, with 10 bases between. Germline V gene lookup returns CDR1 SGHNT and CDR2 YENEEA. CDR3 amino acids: CASSPIGSEAFF. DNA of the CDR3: TGTGCCAGCAGCCCAATCGGGTCTGAAGCTTTCTTT.

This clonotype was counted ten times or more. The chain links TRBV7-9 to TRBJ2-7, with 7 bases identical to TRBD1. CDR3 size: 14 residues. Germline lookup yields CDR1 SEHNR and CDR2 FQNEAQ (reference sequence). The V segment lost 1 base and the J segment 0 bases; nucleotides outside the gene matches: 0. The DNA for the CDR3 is TGTGCCAGCAGCTTAGGGGACAGCTCCTACGAGCAGTACTTC. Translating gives CASSLGDSSYEQYF.

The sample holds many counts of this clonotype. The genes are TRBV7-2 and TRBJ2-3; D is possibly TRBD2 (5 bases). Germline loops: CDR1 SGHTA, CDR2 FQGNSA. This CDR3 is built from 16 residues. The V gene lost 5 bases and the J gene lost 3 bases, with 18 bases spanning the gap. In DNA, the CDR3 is TGTGCCAGCAGCGGCTCTAGCACGATAGGGACAGATACGCAGTATTTT. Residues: CASSGSSTIGTDTQYF. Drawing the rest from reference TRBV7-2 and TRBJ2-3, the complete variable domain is GAGVSQSPSNKVTEKGKDVELRCDPISGHTALYWYRQSLGQGLEFLIYFQGNSAPDKSGLPSDRFSAERTGGSVSTLTIQRTQQEDSAVYLCASSGSSTIGTDTQYFGPGTRLTVL.

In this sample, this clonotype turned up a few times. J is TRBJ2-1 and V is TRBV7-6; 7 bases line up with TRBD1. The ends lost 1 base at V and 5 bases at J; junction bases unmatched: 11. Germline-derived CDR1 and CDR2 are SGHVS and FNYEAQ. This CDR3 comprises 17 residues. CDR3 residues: CASSLEGGRVENNEQFF. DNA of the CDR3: TGTGCCAGCAGCTTAGAAGGGGGCAGGGTGGAGAACAATGAGCAGTTCTTC.

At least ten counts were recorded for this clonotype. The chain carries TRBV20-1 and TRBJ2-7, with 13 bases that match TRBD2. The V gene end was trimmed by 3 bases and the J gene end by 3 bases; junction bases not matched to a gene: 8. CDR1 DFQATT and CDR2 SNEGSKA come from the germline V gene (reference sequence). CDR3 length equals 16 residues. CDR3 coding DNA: TGCAGTGCTAGGGGGACTAGCGGGGTTTCCCACTACGAGCAGTACTTC. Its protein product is CSARGTSGVSHYEQYF.

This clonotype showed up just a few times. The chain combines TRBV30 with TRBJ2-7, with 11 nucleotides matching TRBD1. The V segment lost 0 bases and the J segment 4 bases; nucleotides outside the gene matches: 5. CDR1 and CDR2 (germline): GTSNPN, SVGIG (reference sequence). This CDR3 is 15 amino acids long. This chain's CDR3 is CAWSVQGQGEYEQYF. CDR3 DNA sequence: TGTGCCTGGAGTGTACAGGGACAGGGGGAATACGAGCAGTACTTC. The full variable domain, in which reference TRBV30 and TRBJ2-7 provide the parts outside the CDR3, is SQTIHQWPATLVQPVGSPLSLECTVEGTSNPNLYWYRQAAGRGLQLLFYSVGIGQISSEVPQNLSASRPQDRQFILSSKKLLLSDSGFYLCAWSVQGQGEYEQYFGPGTRLTVT.

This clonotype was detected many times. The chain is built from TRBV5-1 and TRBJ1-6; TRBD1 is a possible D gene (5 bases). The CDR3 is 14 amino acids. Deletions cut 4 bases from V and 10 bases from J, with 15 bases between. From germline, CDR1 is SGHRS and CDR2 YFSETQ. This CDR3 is CASSPPGVESPLHF. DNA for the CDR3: TGCGCCAGCAGCCCGCCGGGGGTTGAGTCACCCCTCCACTTT.

The CDR3 sequence: CANQKGTGNTIYF. The CDR3, as DNA: TGTGCCAACCAAAAGGGGACGGGAAACACCATATATTTT. The rearrangement joins TRBV7-9 to TRBJ1-3; a weak D match, TRBD1 (5 bases). Germline assignment: CDR1 SEHNR and CDR2 FQNEAQ (reference sequence). The ends were cut back, 10 bases at V and 4 bases at J, with 14 bases in the middle. This CDR3 region has 13 residues. The variable domain in full, with the rest retrieved from reference TRBV7-9 and TRBJ1-3, is DTGVSQNPRHKITKRGQNVTFRCDPISEHNRLYWYRQTLGQGPEFLTYFQNEAQLEKSRLLSDRFSAERPKGSFSTLEIQRTEQGDSAMYLCANQKGTGNTIYFGEGSWLTVV.

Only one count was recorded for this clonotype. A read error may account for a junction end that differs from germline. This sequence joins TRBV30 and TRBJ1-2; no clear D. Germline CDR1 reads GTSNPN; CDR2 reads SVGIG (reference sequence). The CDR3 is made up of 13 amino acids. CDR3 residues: CAWSSGPGAGYPF. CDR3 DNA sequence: TGTGCCTGGAGTTCGGGCCCCGGAGCTGGCTACCCCTTC. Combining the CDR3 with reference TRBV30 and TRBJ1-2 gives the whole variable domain SQTIHQWPATLVQPVGSPLSLECTVEGTSNPNLYWYRQAAGRGLQLLFYSVGIGQISSEVPQNLSASRPQDRQFILSSKKLLLSDSGFYLCAWSSGPGAGYPFGSGTRLTVV.

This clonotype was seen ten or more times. The CDR3 sequence is CSVEGAQGGYGYTF. CDR3 nucleotides: TGCAGCGTTGAAGGTGCACAGGGAGGGTATGGCTACACCTTC. This rearrangement joins TRBV29-1 to TRBJ1-2, with D possibly TRBD1 on 6 matching bases. CDR1 is SQVTM, CDR2 ANQGSEA, per germline. This CDR3 comprises 14 residues. V gave up 1 base and J gave up 5 bases, with 14 bases separating them.

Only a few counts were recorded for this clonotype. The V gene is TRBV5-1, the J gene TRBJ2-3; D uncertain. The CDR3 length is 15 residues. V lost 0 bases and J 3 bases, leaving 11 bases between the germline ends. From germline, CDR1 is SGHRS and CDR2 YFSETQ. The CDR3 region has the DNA TGCGCCAGCAGCTTGGCCCTGGGAAGTACAGATACGCAGTATTTT. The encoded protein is CASSLALGSTDTQYF.

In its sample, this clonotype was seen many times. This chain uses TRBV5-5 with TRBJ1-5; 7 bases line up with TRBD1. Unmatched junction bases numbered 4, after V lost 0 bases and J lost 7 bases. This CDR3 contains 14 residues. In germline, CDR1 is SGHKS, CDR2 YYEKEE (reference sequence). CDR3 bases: TGTGCCAGCAGCTTGGTGCAGGGGGGGCAGCCCCAGCATTTT. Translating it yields CASSLVQGGQPQHF.

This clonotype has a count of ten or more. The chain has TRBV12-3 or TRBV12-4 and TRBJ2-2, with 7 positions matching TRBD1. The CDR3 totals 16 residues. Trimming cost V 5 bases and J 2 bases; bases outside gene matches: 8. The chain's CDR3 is CASSLRKGGNTGELFF. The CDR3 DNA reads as TGTGCCAGCAGTCTAAGGAAAGGGGGCAACACCGGGGAGCTGTTTTTT.

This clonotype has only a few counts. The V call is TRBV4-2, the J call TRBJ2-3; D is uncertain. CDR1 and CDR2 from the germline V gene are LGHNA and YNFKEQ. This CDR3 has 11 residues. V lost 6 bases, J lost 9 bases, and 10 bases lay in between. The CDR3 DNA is TGTGCCAGCAGTCTAACCGGCACGCAGTATTTT. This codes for CASSLTGTQYF.

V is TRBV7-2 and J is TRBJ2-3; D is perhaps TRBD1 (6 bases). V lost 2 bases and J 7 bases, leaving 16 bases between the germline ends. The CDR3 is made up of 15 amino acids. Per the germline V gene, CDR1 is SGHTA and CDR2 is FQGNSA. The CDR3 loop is CASSLTGTSGNTQYF. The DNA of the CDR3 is TGTGCCAGCAGCTTAACTGGGACATCGGGGAATACGCAGTATTTT.

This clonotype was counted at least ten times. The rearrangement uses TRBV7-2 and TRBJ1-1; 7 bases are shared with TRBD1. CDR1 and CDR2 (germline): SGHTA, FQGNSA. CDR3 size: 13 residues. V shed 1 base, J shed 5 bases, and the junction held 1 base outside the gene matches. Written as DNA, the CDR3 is TGTGCCAGCAGCTTAGAGACAGGGACTGAAGCTTTCTTT. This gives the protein CASSLETGTEAFF. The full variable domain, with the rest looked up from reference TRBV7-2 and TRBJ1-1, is GAGVSQSPSNKVTEKGKDVELRCDPISGHTALYWYRQSLGQGLEFLIYFQGNSAPDKSGLPSDRFSAERTGGSVSTLTIQRTQQEDSAVYLCASSLETGTEAFFGQGTRLTVV.

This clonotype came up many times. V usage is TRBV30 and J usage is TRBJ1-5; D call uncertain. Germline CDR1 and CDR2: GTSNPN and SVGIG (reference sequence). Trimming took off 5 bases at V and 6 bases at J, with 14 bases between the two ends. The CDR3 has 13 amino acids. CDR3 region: CAWSYGSSQPQHF. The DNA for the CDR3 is TGTGCCTGGTCGTACGGCTCGAGTCAGCCCCAGCATTTT.

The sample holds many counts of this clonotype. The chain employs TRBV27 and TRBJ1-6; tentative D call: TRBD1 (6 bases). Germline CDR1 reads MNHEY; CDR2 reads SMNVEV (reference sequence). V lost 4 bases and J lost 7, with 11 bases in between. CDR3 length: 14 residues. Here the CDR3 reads CASSYEGENSPLHF. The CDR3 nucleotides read TGTGCCAGCAGTTACGAGGGGGAAAATTCACCCCTCCACTTT.

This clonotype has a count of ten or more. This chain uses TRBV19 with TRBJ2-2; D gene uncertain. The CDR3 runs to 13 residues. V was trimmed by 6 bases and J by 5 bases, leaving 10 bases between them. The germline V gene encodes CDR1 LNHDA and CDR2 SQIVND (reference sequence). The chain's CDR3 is CASRGLKTGELFF. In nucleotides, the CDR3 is TGTGCCAGTAGAGGGCTGAAAACCGGGGAGCTGTTTTTT.

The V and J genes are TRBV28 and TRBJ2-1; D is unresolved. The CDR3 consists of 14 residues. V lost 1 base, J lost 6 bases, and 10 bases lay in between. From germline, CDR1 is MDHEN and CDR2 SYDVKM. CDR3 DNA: TGTGCCAGCAGTTTATTTCCAGGAAGCAATGAGCAGTTCTTC. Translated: CASSLFPGSNEQFF. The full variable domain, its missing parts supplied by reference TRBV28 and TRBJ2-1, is DVKVTQSSRYLVKRTGEKVFLECVQDMDHENMFWYRQDPGLGLRLIYFSYDVKMKEKGDIPEGYSVSREKKERFSLILESASTNQTSMYLCASSLFPGSNEQFFGPGTRLTVL.

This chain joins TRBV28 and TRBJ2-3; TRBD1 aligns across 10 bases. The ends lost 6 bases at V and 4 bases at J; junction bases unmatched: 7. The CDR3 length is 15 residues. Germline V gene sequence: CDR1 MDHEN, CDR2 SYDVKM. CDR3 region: CASRTGTGAPDTQYF. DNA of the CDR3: TGTGCCAGCAGAACCGGGACAGGGGCTCCAGATACGCAGTATTTT.

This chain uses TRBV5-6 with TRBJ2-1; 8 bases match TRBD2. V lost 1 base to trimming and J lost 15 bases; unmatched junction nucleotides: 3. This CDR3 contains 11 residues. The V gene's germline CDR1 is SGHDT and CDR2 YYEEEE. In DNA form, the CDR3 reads TGTGCCAGCAGCTTGCGGGGGGGCCTGTTCTTC. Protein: CASSLRGGLFF.

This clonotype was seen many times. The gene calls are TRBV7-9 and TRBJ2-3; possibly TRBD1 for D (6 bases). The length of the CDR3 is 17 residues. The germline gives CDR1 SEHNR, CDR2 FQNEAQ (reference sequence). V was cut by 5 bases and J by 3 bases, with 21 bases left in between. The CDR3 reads CASSTTPRGRFTDTQYF. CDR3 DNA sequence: TGTGCCAGCAGCACCACGCCCAGGGGCCGTTTTACAGATACGCAGTATTTT.

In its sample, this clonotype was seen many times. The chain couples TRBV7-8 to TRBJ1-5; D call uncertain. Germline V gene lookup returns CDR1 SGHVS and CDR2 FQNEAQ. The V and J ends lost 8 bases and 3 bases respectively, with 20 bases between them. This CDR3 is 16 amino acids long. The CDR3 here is CASAMGFFRPNQPQHF. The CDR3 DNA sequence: TGTGCCAGCGCTATGGGGTTCTTTCGTCCCAATCAGCCCCAGCATTTT.

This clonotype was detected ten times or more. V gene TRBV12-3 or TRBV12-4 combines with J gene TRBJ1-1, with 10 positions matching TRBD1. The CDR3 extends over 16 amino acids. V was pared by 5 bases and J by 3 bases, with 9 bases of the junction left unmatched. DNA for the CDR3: TGTGCCAGCAGTGCGACAGGGGGCGGGCCGGACACTGAAGCTTTCTTT. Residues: CASSATGGGPDTEAFF.

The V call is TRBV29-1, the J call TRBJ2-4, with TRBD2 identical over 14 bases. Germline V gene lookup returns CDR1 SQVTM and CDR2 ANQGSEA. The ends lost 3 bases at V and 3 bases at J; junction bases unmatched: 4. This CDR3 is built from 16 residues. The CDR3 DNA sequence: TGCAGCGTTGACGGACTAGCGGGGGGTTACAAAAACATTCAGTACTTC. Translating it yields CSVDGLAGGYKNIQYF.

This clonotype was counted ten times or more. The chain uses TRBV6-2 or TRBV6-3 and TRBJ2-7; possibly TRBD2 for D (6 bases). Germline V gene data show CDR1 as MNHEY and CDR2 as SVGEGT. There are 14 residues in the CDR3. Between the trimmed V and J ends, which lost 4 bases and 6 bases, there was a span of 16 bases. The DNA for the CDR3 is TGTGCCAGCAGTTTTACGTACTCCGGGGGCGAGCAGTACTTC. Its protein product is CASSFTYSGGEQYF.